This is a list of T cell receptor beta chains from one sample in a study of T cells expressing NK-cell markers. TCRdb reprocessed the 5' RACE reads, with one entry per CDR3 protein and no DNA. Recorded for this sample: some 450,000 distinct CDR3 sequences. The sample comprised blood T cells: a sorted CD56 or NKG2C T cell subset, CD4+ or CD8+ T cells, or bulk PBMC T cells (not recorded which). These TCRs come from a woman aged 18 to 75 in good health. Both conserved end residues are part of each CDR3.

j_call,v_call,cdr3_aa
TRBJ2-7,TRBV4-3,CASSSDTLEEQYF
TRBJ2-5,TRBV7-3,CASSIRGGTYQETQYF
TRBJ2-1,TRBV30,CAWAMGQGVNEQFF
TRBJ2-7,TRBV6-2/TRBV6-3,CASSYSIGAGQGEQYF
TRBJ1-5,TRBV6-2/TRBV6-3,CASRPATSLGNQPQHF
TRBJ2-5,TRBV20-1,CSARVLAGVETQYF
TRBJ1-6,TRBV10-3,CAISVEGGSPLHF
TRBJ2-1,TRBV7-8,CASSLNFREGRFF
TRBJ2-5,TRBV5-1,CASSLAGGLETQYF
TRBJ2-1,TRBV27,CASSLSASESSYNEQFF
TRBJ2-7,TRBV5-1,CASSLKGQGTNEQYF
TRBJ1-5,TRBV7-2,CASSSRQGYRPQHF
TRBJ2-2,TRBV5-4,CASSSGGQNTGELFF
TRBJ1-1,TRBV3-1,CASSRYSTHTEAFF
TRBJ2-7,TRBV20-1,CSARGRPDEQYF
TRBJ2-5,TRBV28,CASSIRENQYF
TRBJ1-1,TRBV5-1,CASTRTGNTEAFF
TRBJ2-1,TRBV12-3/TRBV12-4,CASSFGGDEQFF
TRBJ1-6,TRBV6-5,CASSSDVGAVNSPLHF
TRBJ2-3,TRBV24-1,CATSAPGQGGDTQYF
TRBJ1-6,TRBV15,CATSRRQGYNSPLHF
TRBJ2-1,TRBV11-2,CASESMSSYNEQFF
TRBJ2-7,TRBV30,CAWSGSGYEQYF
TRBJ2-3,TRBV11-1,CASSLGLASGSATDTQYF
TRBJ1-2,TRBV5-1,CASSPAGNYGYTF
TRBJ1-6,TRBV4-1,CASSLLNRDRAYSPLHF
TRBJ2-5,TRBV20-1,CSARGTRDSQGETQYF
TRBJ1-5,TRBV4-1,CASSGGWDSQPQHF
TRBJ2-5,TRBV6-5,CASSYSSWGGRETQYF
TRBJ2-2,TRBV3-1,CASSHAGTGELFF
TRBJ2-1,TRBV4-1,CASSQEGGPSGSYNEQFF
TRBJ2-2,TRBV7-2,CASSLGLDTGELFF
TRBJ2-5,TRBV7-3,CASSLGQGGAQYF
TRBJ2-2,TRBV10-1,CASSLQAGGPTGELFF
TRBJ2-7,TRBV20-1,CSAPSGGRGEQYF
TRBJ1-2,TRBV4-3,CASRDLGQGGGYTF
TRBJ2-6,TRBV10-3,CATKEQGIGANVLTF
TRBJ2-1,TRBV5-1,CASSPSTPNGEQFF
TRBJ2-1,TRBV7-2,CASSLMLADYNEQFF
TRBJ1-5,TRBV12-3/TRBV12-4,CASSRGQNGNQPQHF